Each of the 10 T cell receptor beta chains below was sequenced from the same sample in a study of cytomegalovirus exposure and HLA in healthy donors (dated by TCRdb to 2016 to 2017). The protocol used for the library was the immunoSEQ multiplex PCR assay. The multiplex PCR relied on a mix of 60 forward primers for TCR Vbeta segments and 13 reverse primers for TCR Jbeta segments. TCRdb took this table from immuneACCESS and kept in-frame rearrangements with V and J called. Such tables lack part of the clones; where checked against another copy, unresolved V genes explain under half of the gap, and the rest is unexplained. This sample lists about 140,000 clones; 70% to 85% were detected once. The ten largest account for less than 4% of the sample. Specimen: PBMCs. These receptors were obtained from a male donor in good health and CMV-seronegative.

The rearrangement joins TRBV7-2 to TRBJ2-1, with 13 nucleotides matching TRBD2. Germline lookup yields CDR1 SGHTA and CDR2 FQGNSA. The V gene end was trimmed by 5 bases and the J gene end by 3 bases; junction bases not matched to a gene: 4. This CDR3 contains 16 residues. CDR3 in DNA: TGTGCCAGCAGCCCGAGGACTAGCGGGGGCTACAATGAGCAGTTCTTC. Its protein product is CASSPRTSGGYNEQFF. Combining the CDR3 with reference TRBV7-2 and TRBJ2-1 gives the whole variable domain GAGVSQSPSNKVTEKGKDVELRCDPISGHTALYWYRQSLGQGLEFLIYFQGNSAPDKSGLPSDRFSAERTGGSVSTLTIQRTQQEDSAVYLCASSPRTSGGYNEQFFGPGTRLTVL.

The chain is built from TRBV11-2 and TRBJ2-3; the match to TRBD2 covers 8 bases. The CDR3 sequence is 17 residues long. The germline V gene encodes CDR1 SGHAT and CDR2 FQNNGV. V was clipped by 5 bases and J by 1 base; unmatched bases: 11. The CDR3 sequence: CASSRPRGAGGTDTQYF. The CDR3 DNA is TGTGCCAGCAGCCGCCCCCGCGGAGCGGGAGGCACAGATACGCAGTATTTT.

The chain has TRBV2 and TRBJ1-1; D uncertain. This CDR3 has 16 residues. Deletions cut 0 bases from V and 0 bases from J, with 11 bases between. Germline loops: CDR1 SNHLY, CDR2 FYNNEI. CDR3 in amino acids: CASSEALRQLNTEAFF. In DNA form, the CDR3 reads TGTGCCAGCAGTGAAGCTCTGCGGCAGTTGAACACTGAAGCTTTCTTT.

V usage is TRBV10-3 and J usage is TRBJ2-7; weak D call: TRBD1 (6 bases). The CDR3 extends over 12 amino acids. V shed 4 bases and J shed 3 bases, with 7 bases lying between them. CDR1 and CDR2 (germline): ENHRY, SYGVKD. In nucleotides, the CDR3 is TGTGCCATCAGTGCAGGGGACTACGAGCAGTACTTC. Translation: CAISAGDYEQYF.

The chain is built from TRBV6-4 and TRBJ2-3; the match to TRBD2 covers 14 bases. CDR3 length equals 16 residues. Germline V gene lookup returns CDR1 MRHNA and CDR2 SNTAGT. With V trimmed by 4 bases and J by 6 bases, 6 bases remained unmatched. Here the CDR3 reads CASSAGTSGGSDTQYF. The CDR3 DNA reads TGTGCCAGCAGTGCCGGGACTAGCGGGGGCTCCGATACGCAGTATTTT.

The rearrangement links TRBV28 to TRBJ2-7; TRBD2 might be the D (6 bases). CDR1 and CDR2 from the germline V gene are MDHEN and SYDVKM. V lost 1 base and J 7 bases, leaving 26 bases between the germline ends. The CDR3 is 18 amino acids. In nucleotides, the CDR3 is TGTGCCAGCAGTTTATATCCAAAATCCGGGTTCCTTGGGAGGGAGCAGTACTTC. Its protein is CASSLYPKSGFLGREQYF.

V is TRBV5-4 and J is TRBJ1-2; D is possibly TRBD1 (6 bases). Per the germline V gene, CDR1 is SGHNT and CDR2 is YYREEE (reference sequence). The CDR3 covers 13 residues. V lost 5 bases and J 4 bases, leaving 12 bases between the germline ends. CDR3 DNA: TGTGCCAGCAGTTTACAGGGAACCTATGGCTACACCTTC. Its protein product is CASSLQGTYGYTF.

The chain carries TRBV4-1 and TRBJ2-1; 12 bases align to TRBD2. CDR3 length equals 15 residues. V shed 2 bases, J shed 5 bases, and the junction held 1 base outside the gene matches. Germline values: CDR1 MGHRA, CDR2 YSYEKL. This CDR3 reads CASSQSSGRDNEQFF. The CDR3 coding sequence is TGCGCCAGCAGCCAATCTAGCGGGAGGGACAATGAGCAGTTCTTC.

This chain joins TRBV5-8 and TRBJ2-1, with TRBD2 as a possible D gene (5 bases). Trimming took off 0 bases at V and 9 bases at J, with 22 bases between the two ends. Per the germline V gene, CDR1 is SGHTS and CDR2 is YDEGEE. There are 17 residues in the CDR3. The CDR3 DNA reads TGTGCCAGCAGCTTGGAATTGTTAGGGAGACTTCGGGGTGAGCAGTTCTTC. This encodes CASSLELLGRLRGEQFF.

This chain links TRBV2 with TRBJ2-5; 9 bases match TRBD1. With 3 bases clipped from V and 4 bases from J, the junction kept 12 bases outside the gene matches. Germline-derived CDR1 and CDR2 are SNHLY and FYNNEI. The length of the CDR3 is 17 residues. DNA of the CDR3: TGTGCCAGCAGTGACTACAGGGGGCTTCGCACGCCAGAGACCCAGTACTTC. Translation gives CASSDYRGLRTPETQYF.